The entry that follows covers one T cell receptor (beta chain) sequence. This entry belongs to a study of OX40 agonist ivuxolimab in advanced cancers. This table comes from immunoSEQ multiplex PCR, and its TCRdb copy is limited to in-frame clones, with some not included. In the table there are about 62,000 clones, roughly 85% of which are singletons. The sample in question was CD4+ or CD8+ T cells sorted from blood, obtained in a trial of the OX40 agonist ivuxolimab. This receptor was obtained from an adult with an advanced solid tumor such as melanoma, head and neck, liver or kidney cancer.

The CDR3 protein is CASREPNQPQHF. The CDR3 DNA sequence: TGTGCCAGCCGGGAACCCAATCAGCCCCAGCATTTT. The gene calls are TRBV28 and TRBJ1-5, with D hard to call. Germline loops: CDR1 MDHEN, CDR2 SYDVKM. The V and J ends lost 8 bases and 3 bases respectively, with 8 bases between them. The CDR3 runs to 12 residues. The full variable domain, with the rest looked up from reference TRBV28 and TRBJ1-5, is DVKVTQSSRYLVKRTGEKVFLECVQDMDHENMFWYRQDPGLGLRLIYFSYDVKMKEKGDIPEGYSVSREKKERFSLILESASTNQTSMYLCASREPNQPQHFGDGTRLSIL.